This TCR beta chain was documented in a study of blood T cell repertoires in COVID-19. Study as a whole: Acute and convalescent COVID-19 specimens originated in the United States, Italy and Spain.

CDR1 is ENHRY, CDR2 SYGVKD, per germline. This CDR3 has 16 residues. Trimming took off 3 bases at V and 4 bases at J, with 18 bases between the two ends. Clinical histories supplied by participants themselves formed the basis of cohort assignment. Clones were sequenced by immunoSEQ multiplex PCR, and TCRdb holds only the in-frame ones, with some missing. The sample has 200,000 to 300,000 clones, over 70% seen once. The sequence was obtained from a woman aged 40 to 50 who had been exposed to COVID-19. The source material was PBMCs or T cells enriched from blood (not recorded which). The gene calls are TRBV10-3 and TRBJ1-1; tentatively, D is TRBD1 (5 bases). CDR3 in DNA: TGTGCCATCAGTGAACAGTTGATAGGGGCTGGCACTGAAGCTTTCTTT. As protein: CAISEQLIGAGTEAFF.